This T cell receptor beta chain was observed in a study of CD8+CD57+ T cells in acquired aplastic anemia. Study context: Sorted CD4+ and CD8+ cells yielded DNA averaging approximately 3 ug.

Note on this clonotype: At one boundary the junction diverges from the germline segment, which might be a read error.

Genomic DNA, serving as template, underwent TCR beta VDJ and CDR3 profiling. One entry per CDR3 protein, called by TCRdb with MiXCR from the reads. The sample shows 400,000 to 500,000 distinct CDR3 sequences, 55% to 70% of them seen only once. The CDR3 totals 15 residues. Germline V lookup: CDR1 SGHTA, CDR2 FQGNSA. V is TRBV7-2 and J is TRBJ1-2, with D possibly being TRBD1 (5 bases). Input material: sorted CD4+, CD8+, or CD8+CD57+ T cells (not recorded which) from PBMCs. This TCR derives from a human donor in good health, serving as a control. The CDR3 DNA reads as TGTGCCAGCAGTCTATCCGAGACAGCTAACTATGGCAACACCTTC. Amino acid sequence: CASSLSETANYGNTF.